The 20 T cell receptor beta chains listed next were all sequenced from one sample in a study of blood T cell repertoires in COVID-19. The repertoire was sequenced with immunoSEQ multiplex PCR; TCRdb's copy has only in-frame clones and lacks some. The sample consists of roughly 380,000 clones, about 88% of them appearing once. The sample was PBMCs or T cells enriched from blood (not recorded which). These receptors all come from a young woman who had recovered from COVID-19.

The CDR3 loop is CASSPITTSGSTDTQYF. In nucleotides, the CDR3 is TGTGCCAGCTCTCCGATTACGACTAGCGGGTCCACAGATACGCAGTATTTT. This chain uses TRBV27 with TRBJ2-3, with 10 bases lining up with TRBD2. With V trimmed by 8 bases and J by 2 bases, 13 bases remained unmatched. Looked up from germline, CDR1 is MNHEY and CDR2 is SMNVEV (reference sequence). The CDR3 covers 17 residues.

DNA of the CDR3: TGCGCCAGCAGCTTTCTAGCGGGAGTTAACTACGAGCAGTACTTC. Amino acid sequence: CASSFLAGVNYEQYF. The J gene is TRBJ2-7, the V gene TRBV5-1, with 10 bases matching TRBD2. The germline V gene has CDR1 SGHRS and CDR2 YFSETQ. This CDR3 contains 15 residues. V was pared by 2 bases and J by 3 bases, with 5 bases of the junction left unmatched.

Written as DNA, the CDR3 is TGTGCCAGCAGACCAGGGACTCTTCGCCATGGCTACACCTTC. Translated, it gives CASRPGTLRHGYTF. The chain has TRBV7-9 and TRBJ1-2; D is perhaps TRBD1 (5 bases). Germline values: CDR1 SEHNR, CDR2 FQNEAQ (reference sequence). This CDR3 is built from 14 residues. Trimming removed 6 bases at V and 6 bases at J, with 17 bases between. The entire variable domain, with the rest obtained from reference TRBV7-9 and TRBJ1-2, is as follows: DTGVSQNPRHKITKRGQNVTFRCDPISEHNRLYWYRQTLGQGPEFLTYFQNEAQLEKSRLLSDRFSAERPKGSFSTLEIQRTEQGDSAMYLCASRPGTLRHGYTFGSGTRLTVV.

V usage is TRBV5-4 and J usage is TRBJ2-3; TRBD2 matches 7 bases. The CDR3 covers 16 residues. V lost 4 bases, J lost 6 bases, and 14 bases stayed unmatched. CDR1 and CDR2 from the germline V gene are SGHNT and YYREEE (reference sequence). The CDR3 nucleotides are TGTGCCAGCAGCCTGGACGGACTAGTTTTTTCGGATACGCAGTATTTT. It codes for CASSLDGLVFSDTQYF.

The chain couples TRBV10-3 to TRBJ2-7; 8 bases fit TRBD2. This CDR3 is built from 15 residues. Trimming removed 2 bases from V and 7 bases from J; junction bases left unmatched: 10. The germline V gene encodes CDR1 ENHRY and CDR2 SYGVKD. Here the CDR3 reads CAISELSGSSGEQYF. CDR3 bases: TGTGCCATCAGTGAGCTAAGCGGGAGTTCTGGTGAGCAGTACTTC.

The chain has TRBV4-2 and TRBJ2-5; tentatively, D is TRBD1 (5 bases). Germline CDR1 is LGHNA and CDR2 is YNFKEQ. Trimming removed 3 bases at V and 1 base at J, with 12 bases between. The CDR3 is 15 amino acids. The CDR3 protein is CASSHSRTRQETQYF. Written as DNA, the CDR3 is TGTGCCAGCAGCCATTCCCGGACACGCCAAGAGACCCAGTACTTC.

The rearrangement joins TRBV4-1 to TRBJ2-1, with 7 bases fitting TRBD1. The CDR3 runs to 15 residues. CDR1 and CDR2 from the germline V gene are MGHRA and YSYEKL. Trimming removed 0 bases from V and 4 bases from J; junction bases left unmatched: 3. This chain's CDR3 is CASSQDRGTYNEQFF. The CDR3 DNA sequence: TGCGCCAGCAGCCAAGACAGGGGGACATACAATGAGCAGTTCTTC.

This chain uses TRBV7-9 with TRBJ1-2; TRBD1 matches at 8 bases. V shed 3 bases, J shed 2 bases, and the junction held 5 bases outside the gene matches. CDR1 and CDR2 (germline): SEHNR, FQNEAQ (reference sequence). CDR3 length: 15 amino acids. The CDR3 spells CASSLGDRRNYGYTF. The DNA of the CDR3 is TGTGCCAGCAGCTTGGGGGACAGGAGGAACTATGGCTACACCTTC.

The V call is TRBV30, the J call TRBJ2-7; possibly TRBD2 for D (6 bases). Germline-derived CDR1 and CDR2 are GTSNPN and SVGIG (reference sequence). This CDR3 region has 14 residues. Trimming shortened V by 0 bases and J by 0 bases, and 9 bases separated the two germline ends. The CDR3 sequence is CAWSVPGGSYEQYF. CDR3 coding DNA: TGTGCCTGGAGTGTACCCGGGGGCTCCTACGAGCAGTACTTC.

The chain combines TRBV28 with TRBJ1-1; TRBD1 aligns across 11 bases. Trimming cost V 3 bases and J 3 bases; bases outside gene matches: 3. Germline V gene sequence: CDR1 MDHEN, CDR2 SYDVKM. CDR3 size: 15 residues. As DNA, the CDR3 is TGTGCCAGCAGTTTCGGACAGGGGGCGGACACTGAAGCTTTCTTT. Translating it yields CASSFGQGADTEAFF. The full variable domain, with the rest looked up from reference TRBV28 and TRBJ1-1, is DVKVTQSSRYLVKRTGEKVFLECVQDMDHENMFWYRQDPGLGLRLIYFSYDVKMKEKGDIPEGYSVSREKKERFSLILESASTNQTSMYLCASSFGQGADTEAFFGQGTRLTVV.

The rearrangement joins TRBV7-8 to TRBJ1-5; D remains ambiguous. The CDR3 extends over 14 amino acids. V dropped 1 base and J dropped 3 bases, with 7 bases sitting between them. CDR1 is SGHVS, CDR2 FQNEAQ, per germline. CDR3 sequence (DNA): TGTGCCAGCAGCTTAGTTAGCTTCAATCAGCCCCAGCATTTT. This codes for CASSLVSFNQPQHF.

The chain combines TRBV7-2 with TRBJ2-3; TRBD2 matches at 9 bases. The CDR3 consists of 15 residues. Germline trimming cut 5 bases from V and 9 bases from J; bases unmatched to any gene: 12. The germline gives CDR1 SGHTA, CDR2 FQGNSA. The CDR3 loop is CASSPRLAAQGTQYF. Written as DNA, the CDR3 is TGTGCCAGCAGCCCTAGACTAGCGGCCCAGGGCACGCAGTATTTT.

This rearrangement joins TRBV5-1 to TRBJ2-7, with a weak D call TRBD1 (5 bases). With 5 bases removed from V and 1 base from J, the gap between germline ends came to 13 bases. The CDR3 runs 14 residues. Germline assignment: CDR1 SGHRS and CDR2 YFSETQ. CDR3: CASSTGPYSYEQYF. For the CDR3, the DNA is TGCGCCAGCAGTACAGGTCCCTATTCCTACGAGCAGTACTTC.

The rearrangement joins TRBV19 to TRBJ2-3; 14 nucleotides match TRBD2. The V gene end was trimmed by 1 base and the J gene end by 4 bases; junction bases not matched to a gene: 7. Germline V lookup: CDR1 LNHDA, CDR2 SQIVND (reference sequence). The CDR3 extends over 18 amino acids. The CDR3 reads CASSIALSTSGGADTQYF. The CDR3 DNA reads as TGTGCCAGTAGTATAGCCCTCTCGACTAGCGGGGGGGCAGATACGCAGTATTTT.

The J gene is TRBJ2-1, the V gene TRBV27; 12 positions match TRBD2. The CDR3 length is 15 residues. The J segment lost 8 bases and the V segment lost 2 bases, leaving 4 bases of the junction unmatched. Germline V lookup: CDR1 MNHEY, CDR2 SMNVEV (reference sequence). CDR3 protein: CASSLPSGRGDEQFF. The CDR3 DNA reads TGTGCCAGCAGTTTACCTAGCGGGAGGGGAGATGAGCAGTTCTTC.

The chain is built from TRBV24-1 and TRBJ2-3, with D possibly TRBD2 on 6 matching bases. Germline CDR1 and CDR2: KGHDR and SFDVKD. The CDR3 is 16 amino acids. Between the trimmed V and J ends, which lost 4 bases and 4 bases, there was a span of 17 bases. The CDR3 DNA sequence: TGTGCCACCAGTGAGAGGGAGTCGAGGAGGGCAGATACGCAGTATTTT. This sequence encodes CATSERESRRADTQYF.

CDR3 sequence: CASSLGRGEQYF. The CDR3 region has the DNA TGTGCCAGCAGCTTAGGCAGAGGCGAGCAGTACTTC. The chain links TRBV7-9 to TRBJ2-7; unclear D gene. Germline CDR1 SEHNR, CDR2 FQNEAQ (reference sequence). The CDR3 extends over 12 amino acids. V was cut by 1 base and J by 6 bases, with 7 bases left in between. Full variable domain (remainder filled in from reference TRBV7-9 and TRBJ2-7): DTGVSQNPRHKITKRGQNVTFRCDPISEHNRLYWYRQTLGQGPEFLTYFQNEAQLEKSRLLSDRFSAERPKGSFSTLEIQRTEQGDSAMYLCASSLGRGEQYFGPGTRLTVT.

CDR3 DNA sequence: TGTGCCAGCAGCCAAGAACAGGGGATAGCTAATGAAAAACTGTTTTTT. Its translation is CASSQEQGIANEKLFF. The chain employs TRBV4-2 and TRBJ1-4; 7 bases agree with TRBD1. The germline V gene has CDR1 LGHNA and CDR2 YNFKEQ. The J segment lost 3 bases and the V segment lost 0 bases, leaving 4 bases of the junction unmatched. The CDR3 contains 16 residues.

As for this clone: Mismatch with germline at one junction end may stem from a read error. The V call is TRBV3-1 (or the pseudogene TRBV3-2), the J call TRBJ2-7; TRBD1 aligns across 8 bases. CDR1 and CDR2 from the germline V gene are LGHDT and YNNKEL (reference sequence). The CDR3 length is 12 residues. The CDR3 DNA follows: TGTGCCAGCAGCCCCGGGGACAGGCCGAGTGACTTC. Translation: CASSPGDRPSDF.

The rearrangement uses TRBV5-6 and TRBJ2-7, with a possible D match to TRBD2 (5 bases). With 5 bases removed from V and 5 bases from J, the gap between germline ends came to 14 bases. This CDR3 has 13 residues. From germline, CDR1 is SGHDT and CDR2 YYEEEE. CDR3 loop: CASRNEGSDEQYF. CDR3 DNA: TGTGCCAGCAGGAACGAGGGATCTGACGAGCAGTACTTC.